This T cell receptor (beta chain) originates from a study of blood T cell repertoires in COVID-19. Turning to the study itself: COVID-19 samples, acute and convalescent, were from the United States, Italy and Spain.

Only in-frame clones appear in the TCRdb table, and some are missing; sequencing was by immunoSEQ multiplex PCR. The data contain approximately 200,000 clones, about 85% of them singletons. V was clipped by 5 bases and J by 2 bases, with 10 bases between them. The germline CDR1 and CDR2 sequences are MDHEN and SYDVKM. This CDR3 comprises 13 residues. The TCR comes from a man aged 40-55 years with acute or convalescent COVID-19. The specimen sequenced was peripheral blood. The rearrangement joins TRBV28 to TRBJ2-7; perhaps TRBD1 as D (6 bases). The CDR3 DNA reads TGTGCCAGCAGTCGACAGGCTCCCTACGAGCAGTACTTC. It is translated as CASSRQAPYEQYF.